In its sample, the clone carrying this TCR beta chain was seen many times. This specimen comes from a study of metastatic and nonmetastatic thyroid tumors. All patients reached thyroid surgery having received no treatment beforehand. TCRdb reprocessed the PCR reads via MiXCR. This sample carries around 35,000 clones, about 15% of them seen once, and the ten largest clones take about 4.6%. The clonotype was recovered from a female donor with papillary thyroid cancer or a benign thyroid nodule (not recorded which). Some clones in this sample may be carry-over from other donors' samples. The source material was blood.

The CDR3 loop reads CSARFPGIDTQYF. Written as DNA, the CDR3 is TGCAGTGCCCGCTTCCCCGGGATAGATACGCAGTATTTT. The V call is TRBV20-1, the J call TRBJ2-3; perhaps TRBD2 as D (5 bases). V lost 6 bases and J lost 5, with 15 bases in between. Per the germline V gene, CDR1 is DFQATT and CDR2 is SNEGSKA (reference sequence). This CDR3 contains 13 residues.